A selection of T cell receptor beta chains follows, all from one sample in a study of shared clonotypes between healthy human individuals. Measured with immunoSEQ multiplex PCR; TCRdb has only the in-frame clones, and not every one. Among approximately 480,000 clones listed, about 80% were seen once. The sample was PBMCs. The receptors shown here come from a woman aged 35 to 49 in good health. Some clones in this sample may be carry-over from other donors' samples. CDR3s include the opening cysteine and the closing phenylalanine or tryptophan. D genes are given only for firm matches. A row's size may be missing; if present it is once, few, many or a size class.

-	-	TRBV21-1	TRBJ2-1	CASSKRGLAGAYEQFF	TGTGCCAGCAGCAAAAGAGGCCTAGCGGGAGCGTATGAGCAGTTCTTC
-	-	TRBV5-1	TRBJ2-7	CASSLTSRPSYEQYF	TGCGCCAGCAGCTTGACTAGCCGGCCAAGCTACGAGCAGTACTTC
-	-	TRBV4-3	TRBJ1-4	CASSQAEGAANEKLFF	TGCGCCAGCAGCCAAGCGGAAGGGGCGGCTAATGAAAAACTGTTTTTT
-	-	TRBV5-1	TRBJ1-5	CASSLETGRDQPQHF	TGCGCCAGCAGCTTGGAAACAGGGCGGGATCAGCCCCAGCATTTT
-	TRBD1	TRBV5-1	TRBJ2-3	CASSSRTGRTDTQYF	TGCGCCAGCAGCTCACGGACAGGGCGGACAGATACGCAGTATTTT
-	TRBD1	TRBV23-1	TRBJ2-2	CASSQKRQGAAYTGELFF	TGCGCCAGCAGTCAGAAAAGACAGGGGGCGGCGTACACCGGGGAGCTGTTTTTT
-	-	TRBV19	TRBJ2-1	CASRGLPLAYNEQFF	TGTGCCAGTCGGGGGCTACCCTTAGCCTACAATGAGCAGTTCTTC
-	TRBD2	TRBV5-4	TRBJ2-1	CASSLRREPQFF	TGTGCCAGCAGCTTGCGGCGGGAGCCTCAGTTCTTC
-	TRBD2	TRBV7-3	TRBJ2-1	CASSSGLAAGEQFF	TGTGCCAGCAGCTCGGGACTAGCGGCGGGTGAGCAGTTCTTC
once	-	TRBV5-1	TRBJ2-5	CASKPGRGETQYF	TGCGCCAGCAAGCCGGGCCGTGGAGAGACCCAGTACTTC
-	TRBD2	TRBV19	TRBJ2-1	CASSIVGSGSYNEQFF	TGTGCCAGTAGTATAGTGGGTAGCGGGAGCTACAATGAGCAGTTCTTC
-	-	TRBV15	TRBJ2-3	CATSRVLVADTQYF	TGTGCCACCAGCAGAGTACTAGTAGCTGATACGCAGTATTTT
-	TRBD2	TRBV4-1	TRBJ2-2	CASSHILAGGRTGELFF	TGCGCCAGCAGCCACATACTAGCGGGAGGTCGGACCGGGGAGCTGTTTTTT
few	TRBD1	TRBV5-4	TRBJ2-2	CASSLETGGNTGELFF	TGTGCCAGCAGCTTGGAAACAGGGGGGAACACCGGGGAGCTGTTTTTT
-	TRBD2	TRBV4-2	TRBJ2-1	CASSQDSSGSYSYNEQFF	TGTGCCAGCAGCCAAGATTCGAGCGGGAGCTACTCCTACAATGAGCAGTTCTTC
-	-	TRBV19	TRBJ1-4	CASSSRQVGGEKLFF	TGTGCCAGTAGTTCTCGACAGGTCGGAGGTGAAAAACTGTTTTTT
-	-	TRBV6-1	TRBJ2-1	CASARQSSYNEQFF	TGTGCCAGCGCCCGACAGAGCTCCTACAATGAGCAGTTCTTC
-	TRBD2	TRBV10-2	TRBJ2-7	CASTLLAGGPEQYF	TGCGCCAGCACCTTGCTAGCGGGAGGGCCCGAGCAGTACTTC
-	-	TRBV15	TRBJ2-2	CATRQGEDGELFF	TGTGCCACCAGGCAGGGTGAGGACGGGGAGCTGTTTTTT
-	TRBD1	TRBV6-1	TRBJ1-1	CASSENRGLRRNPEAFF	TGTGCCAGCAGTGAAAACAGGGGGCTTCGGCGGAACCCTGAAGCTTTCTTT
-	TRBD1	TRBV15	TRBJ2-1	CATSRDRDSSYNEQFF	TGTGCCACCAGCAGAGATCGGGACAGTAGTTACAATGAGCAGTTCTTC
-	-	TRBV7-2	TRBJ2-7	CASSLATRGGEQYF	TGTGCCAGCAGCTTAGCGACCAGAGGTGGCGAGCAGTACTTC
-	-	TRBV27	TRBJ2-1	CASRTLTESSYNEQFF	TGTGCCAGCAGGACCCTGACGGAGAGCTCCTACAATGAGCAGTTCTTC
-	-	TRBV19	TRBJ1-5	CASSGHRARRSNQPQHF	TGTGCCAGTAGTGGTCACCGGGCCCGGAGAAGCAATCAGCCCCAGCATTTT
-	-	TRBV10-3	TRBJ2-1	CAISESKLVGNNEQFF	TGTGCCATCAGTGAGTCAAAGTTAGTGGGGAACAATGAGCAGTTCTTC
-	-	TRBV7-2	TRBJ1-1	CASSPVDTEAFF	TGTGCCAGCAGCCCGGTTGACACTGAAGCTTTCTTT
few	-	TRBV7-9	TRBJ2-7	CASSLAGETYEQYF	TGTGCCAGCAGCTTAGCGGGGGAGACCTACGAGCAGTACTTC
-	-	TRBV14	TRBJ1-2	CASSQDIAGRYGYTF	TGTGCCAGCAGCCAAGATATCGCAGGGCGCTATGGCTACACCTTC
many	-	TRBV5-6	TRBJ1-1	CASSLGPGRVAFF	TGTGCCAGCAGCTTGGGACCCGGACGTGTAGCTTTCTTT
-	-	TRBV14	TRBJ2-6	CASSQNRDNNVLTF	TGTGCCAGCAGCCAAAACCGGGACAACAACGTCCTGACTTTC
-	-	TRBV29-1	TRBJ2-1	CSVELGGYNEQFF	TGCAGCGTTGAACTAGGGGGATACAATGAGCAGTTCTTC
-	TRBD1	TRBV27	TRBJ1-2	CASSRDRGRTNYGYTF	TGTGCCAGCAGCCGGGACAGGGGGAGAACTAACTATGGCTACACCTTC
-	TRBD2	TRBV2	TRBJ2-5	CASSSTSGSLETQYF	TGTGCCAGCAGTTCGACTAGCGGGAGTCTGGAGACCCAGTACTTC
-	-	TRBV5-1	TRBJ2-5	CASSLGPLETQYF	TGCGCCAGCAGCTTGGGGCCTTTGGAGACCCAGTACTTC
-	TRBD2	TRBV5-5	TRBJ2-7	CASSPGLAEGYEQYF	TGTGCCAGCAGCCCGGGACTAGCGGAGGGCTACGAGCAGTACTTC
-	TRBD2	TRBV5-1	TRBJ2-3	CASGGERSTDTQYF	TGCGCCAGCGGGGGGGAGAGAAGCACAGATACGCAGTATTTT
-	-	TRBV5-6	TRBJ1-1	CASSLTGRYTEAFF	TGTGCCAGCAGCTTGACGGGTAGGTACACTGAAGCTTTCTTT
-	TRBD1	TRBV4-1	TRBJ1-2	CASSQDVSAGGTSGYTF	TGCGCCAGCAGCCAAGATGTTTCCGCAGGGGGGACGTCCGGCTACACCTTC
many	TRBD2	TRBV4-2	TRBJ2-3	CASSQGTTTSTDTQYF	TGTGCCAGCAGCCAGGGGACTACCACTAGCACAGATACGCAGTATTTT